The subject of this entry is one T cell receptor (beta chain). With V trimmed by 1 base and J by 4 bases, 9 bases remained unmatched. Looked up from germline, CDR1 is SGHRS and CDR2 is YFSETQ. This CDR3 contains 16 residues. The assay was immunoSEQ multiplex PCR, and TCRdb's table has in-frame clones only and misses some. Found here are roughly 310,000 clones, over 75% of them singletons; the top ten hold approximately 0.96%. This sample is part of a study of cytomegalovirus exposure and HLA in healthy donors. The TCR comes from a man aged 30-40 years in good health and CMV-seronegative. Input material: PBMCs. The chain couples TRBV5-1 to TRBJ2-3; 7 nucleotides align to TRBD2. In nucleotides, the CDR3 is TGCGCCAGCAGCTTGTCCGGCGGGGGTCGGTCAGATACGCAGTATTTT. It translates to CASSLSGGGRSDTQYF.